These 30 T cell receptor beta chains share one sample of origin, sequenced in a study of blood T cell repertoires in COVID-19. The assay was immunoSEQ multiplex PCR, and TCRdb's table has in-frame clones only and misses some. The table shows 350,000 or so clones, with approximately 86% occurring only once. The sample taken for sequencing was PBMCs or T cells enriched from blood (not recorded which). All receptors come from a woman aged 40 to 50 with acute COVID-19.

The rearrangement uses TRBV7-3 and TRBJ2-1; TRBD1 matches at 7 bases. Per germline, CDR1 SGHTA and CDR2 FQGTGA. This CDR3 comprises 13 residues. V trimming: 5 bases; J trimming: 9 bases; junction bases outside the gene matches: 7. CDR3 bases: TGTGCCAGCAGCGCTACAGGGGTTAGTGAGCAGTTCTTC. Translated: CASSATGVSEQFF. The complete variable domain, with remaining parts taken from reference TRBV7-3 and TRBJ2-1, reads GAGVSQTPSNKVTEKGKYVELRCDPISGHTALYWYRQSLGQGPEFLIYFQGTGAADDSGLPNDRFFAVRPEGSVSTLKIQRTERGDSAVYLCASSATGVSEQFFGPGTRLTVL.

The genes are TRBV7-3 and TRBJ2-3; possible D gene TRBD2, 5 bases. From germline, CDR1 is SGHTA and CDR2 FQGTGA. The CDR3 consists of 13 residues. V was clipped by 2 bases and J by 5 bases, with 8 bases between them. CDR3 DNA: TGTGCCAGCAGCTTATCTGGGAGAGATACGCAGTATTTT. Translating it yields CASSLSGRDTQYF. Based on the CDR3 plus reference TRBV7-3 and TRBJ2-3, the full variable domain is GAGVSQTPSNKVTEKGKYVELRCDPISGHTALYWYRQSLGQGPEFLIYFQGTGAADDSGLPNDRFFAVRPEGSVSTLKIQRTERGDSAVYLCASSLSGRDTQYFGPGTRLTVL.

The V gene is TRBV19, the J gene TRBJ2-1, with 12 bases identical to TRBD2. The CDR3 loop spans 19 amino acids. The V gene's germline CDR1 is LNHDA and CDR2 SQIVND (reference sequence). The V segment lost 4 bases and the J segment 1 base; nucleotides outside the gene matches: 11. The CDR3 DNA follows: TGTGCCAGTAGTACCTCTGGACTAGCGGGACCTAATTCCTACAATGAGCAGTTCTTC. Residues: CASSTSGLAGPNSYNEQFF.

The gene calls are TRBV2 and TRBJ1-2, with TRBD1 matching 10 bases. Germline V lookup: CDR1 SNHLY, CDR2 FYNNEI. V was pared by 0 bases and J by 7 bases, with 8 bases of the junction left unmatched. The CDR3 is made up of 16 amino acids. CDR3 nucleotides: TGTGCCAGCAGTGAAGCGCTTGACAGGGGGCTTGCTGGCTACACCTTC. Its protein is CASSEALDRGLAGYTF.

CDR3 sequence: CASSLGGTNNYGYTF. CDR3 coding DNA: TGTGCCAGCAGCTTAGGTGGCACTAACAACTATGGCTACACCTTC. V is TRBV11-2 and J is TRBJ1-2; D not certain. The germline V gene encodes CDR1 SGHAT and CDR2 FQNNGV. The germline V and J ends were trimmed by 1 base and 2 bases, with 11 bases remaining between them. The CDR3 runs to 15 residues.

The chain links TRBV5-6 to TRBJ2-7; possible D gene TRBD2, 6 bases. This CDR3 spans 14 amino acids. From germline, CDR1 is SGHDT and CDR2 YYEEEE. The germline V and J ends were trimmed by 2 bases and 3 bases, with 12 bases remaining between them. This CDR3 reads CASSFGGANYEQYF. Here the CDR3 DNA reads TGTGCCAGCAGCTTCGGAGGGGCCAACTACGAGCAGTACTTC.

The chain carries TRBV28 and TRBJ1-1; a weak D match, TRBD1 (6 bases). The CDR3 is 13 amino acids. The V end lost 4 bases, the J end lost 10 bases, and 16 bases lay between the germline ends. CDR1 is MDHEN and CDR2 is SYDVKM in the germline V gene. CDR3 region: CASSSIGQGRAFF. The DNA of the CDR3 is TGTGCCAGCAGTTCTATCGGTCAGGGGAGAGCTTTCTTT.

In its sample, this clone was seen once. V usage is TRBV24-1 and J usage is TRBJ1-5; 9 nucleotides align to TRBD1. The trim removed 9 bases at V and 6 bases at J, leaving 11 bases unmatched. In germline, CDR1 is KGHDR, CDR2 SFDVKD. This CDR3 has 15 amino acids. As DNA, the CDR3 is TGTGCCACCGAAGGGACAGGGTTGAGCGGTCAGCCCCAGCATTTT. Translation: CATEGTGLSGQPQHF.

In this sample, this clone turned up once. The chain uses TRBV5-4 and TRBJ1-4, with 9 bases lining up with TRBD1. This CDR3 is 16 amino acids long. CDR1 and CDR2 from the germline V gene are SGHNT and YYREEE (reference sequence). Trimming cost V 3 bases and J 7 bases; bases outside gene matches: 10. CDR3: CASSSKTGGQGEKLFF. CDR3 bases: TGTGCCAGCAGCTCGAAGACCGGGGGACAGGGTGAAAAACTGTTTTTT.

This sequence joins TRBV5-1 and TRBJ2-2, with 9 bases lining up with TRBD1. The ends lost 4 bases at V and 4 bases at J; junction bases unmatched: 8. The CDR3 loop spans 16 amino acids. Germline V lookup: CDR1 SGHRS, CDR2 YFSETQ. The CDR3 DNA reads as TGCGCCAGCAGCCCTCGAGACAGGGGGTCCACCGGGGAGCTGTTTTTT. Translation gives CASSPRDRGSTGELFF.

The rearrangement links TRBV6-2 or TRBV6-3 to TRBJ2-3; 14 positions match TRBD2. Looked up from germline, CDR1 is MNHEY and CDR2 is SVGEGT. After removal of 5 bases from V and 2 bases from J, the junction contained 6 bases not matched to a gene. The CDR3 is 17 residues long. In DNA form, the CDR3 reads TGTGCCAGCAGTCGGACTAGCGGGGGGCCCCCCACAGATACGCAGTATTTT. Residues: CASSRTSGGPPTDTQYF.

V and J are TRBV2 and TRBJ2-1; no firm D call. The length of the CDR3 is 16 residues. Germline CDR1 SNHLY, CDR2 FYNNEI. Trimming removed 4 bases at V and 0 bases at J, with 13 bases between. In DNA, the CDR3 is TGTGCCAGCAGTGTGGCAGGCCCCAGCTCCTACAATGAGCAGTTCTTC. This codes for CASSVAGPSSYNEQFF.

The chain couples TRBV6-6 to TRBJ1-5; TRBD1 matches at 9 bases. Unmatched junction bases numbered 7, after V lost 4 bases and J lost 3 bases. Germline V gene data show CDR1 as MNHNY and CDR2 as SVGAGI (reference sequence). This CDR3 region has 16 residues. The CDR3 region is CASSSAWTGVNQPQHF. Written as DNA, the CDR3 is TGTGCCAGCAGTTCCGCCTGGACAGGGGTCAATCAGCCCCAGCATTTT.

This clone was seen only a few times. V usage is TRBV5-1 and J usage is TRBJ1-6; tentatively, D is TRBD1 (5 bases). Per germline, CDR1 SGHRS and CDR2 YFSETQ. V lost 1 base, J lost 6 bases, and 11 bases lay in between. The CDR3 is 15 amino acids. CDR3 coding DNA: TGCGCCAGCAGCTTGAACAGGCCGATTAATTCACCCCTCCACTTT. Its translation: CASSLNRPINSPLHF.

This chain joins TRBV27 and TRBJ1-2; the match to TRBD1 covers 7 bases. This CDR3 is 13 amino acids long. Trimming cost V 6 bases and J 4 bases; bases outside gene matches: 5. Germline lookup yields CDR1 MNHEY and CDR2 SMNVEV (reference sequence). CDR3 amino acids: CASRSTGAYGYTF. Written as DNA, the CDR3 is TGTGCCAGCAGATCCACAGGGGCCTATGGCTACACCTTC.

A note on this clone: The germline gene is not matched at one end of the junction; a read error may be the cause. The chain joins TRBV4-2 to TRBJ1-4; TRBD1 matches 11 bases. Per germline, CDR1 LGHNA and CDR2 YNFKEQ. There are 16 residues in the CDR3. This CDR3 reads CASGQEGQGGAEKLFF. DNA of the CDR3: TGTGCCAGCGGCCAAGAGGGACAGGGGGGAGCTGAAAAACTGTTTTTT.

The V call is TRBV28, the J call TRBJ2-1; 7 bases line up with TRBD2. This CDR3 is built from 16 residues. Germline V gene lookup returns CDR1 MDHEN and CDR2 SYDVKM. Losses at the gene ends were 4 bases for V and 6 bases for J; bases not matched to a gene: 12. CDR3 DNA: TGTGCCAGCAGTTCTCCCCCTGGTGGGAGGGGCAATGAGCAGTTCTTC. It codes for CASSSPPGGRGNEQFF. Full variable domain (outside the CDR3, taken from reference TRBV28 and TRBJ2-1): DVKVTQSSRYLVKRTGEKVFLECVQDMDHENMFWYRQDPGLGLRLIYFSYDVKMKEKGDIPEGYSVSREKKERFSLILESASTNQTSMYLCASSSPPGGRGNEQFFGPGTRLTVL.

The rearrangement links TRBV27 to TRBJ2-7; D not resolved. The germline V gene has CDR1 MNHEY and CDR2 SMNVEV (reference sequence). The CDR3 is 11 amino acids. Trimming took 6 bases from V and 5 from J, leaving 8 bases between them. The CDR3 spells CASRGLHEQYF. The CDR3 coding sequence is TGTGCCAGCAGGGGCCTCCACGAGCAGTACTTC.

The gene calls are TRBV12-3 or TRBV12-4 and TRBJ1-2; D call uncertain. The CDR3 runs 11 residues. With 6 bases removed from V and 8 bases from J, the gap between germline ends came to 10 bases. As DNA, the CDR3 is TGTGCCAGCAGCCCATCCAAAGGCTACACCTTC. As protein: CASSPSKGYTF.

V is TRBV25-1 and J is TRBJ2-7; a weak D match, TRBD2 (5 bases). The CDR3 covers 13 residues. CDR1 is MGHDK and CDR2 is SYGVNS in the germline V gene. V was pared by 7 bases and J by 2 bases, with 12 bases between. As DNA, the CDR3 is TGTGCCAGCAATCTTAGCGCAACCTACGAGCAGTACTTC. As protein: CASNLSATYEQYF.

The rearrangement joins TRBV9 to TRBJ2-2, with unresolved D. Trimming took 0 bases from V and 0 from J, leaving 6 bases between them. CDR1 and CDR2 from the germline V gene are SGDLS and YYNGEE. The CDR3 has 15 amino acids. The CDR3 reads CASSVGATNTGELFF. CDR3 nucleotides: TGTGCCAGCAGCGTAGGCGCAACGAACACCGGGGAGCTGTTTTTT.

The V gene is TRBV6-2 or TRBV6-3, the J gene TRBJ1-5; 10 nucleotides align to TRBD1. From germline, CDR1 is MNHEY and CDR2 SVGEGT. The junction had 6 bases not matched to a gene; V was cut back by 4 bases and J by 6 bases. The CDR3 has 15 residues. CDR3 amino acids: CASSSRDRGFQPQHF. CDR3 bases: TGTGCCAGCAGTTCTCGGGACAGGGGTTTTCAGCCCCAGCATTTT.

The rearrangement joins TRBV7-2 to TRBJ1-6, with D possibly TRBD1 on 5 matching bases. The V gene's germline CDR1 is SGHTA and CDR2 FQGNSA. This CDR3 comprises 15 residues. V shed 4 bases and J shed 6 bases, with 13 bases lying between them. CDR3 sequence: CASSWARQRNSPLHF. The CDR3 nucleotides are TGTGCCAGCAGCTGGGCCAGACAGCGTAATTCACCCCTCCACTTT.

V usage is TRBV2 and J usage is TRBJ1-5; TRBD1 is a possible D gene (6 bases). The CDR3 is 11 residues long. CDR1 is SNHLY and CDR2 is FYNNEI in the germline V gene. Deletions cut 6 bases from V and 12 bases from J, with 12 bases between. The chain's CDR3 is CASRSPGDQHF. CDR3 sequence (DNA): TGTGCCAGCAGATCCCCAGGGGACCAGCATTTT. The full variable domain, completed using reference TRBV2 and TRBJ1-5, is EPEVTQTPSHQVTQMGQEVILRCVPISNHLYFYWYRQILGQKVEFLVSFYNNEISEKSEIFDDQFSVERPDGSNFTLKIRSTKLEDSAMYFCASRSPGDQHFGDGTRLSIL.

V usage is TRBV7-2 and J usage is TRBJ1-2, with 8 bases fitting TRBD1. Looked up from germline, CDR1 is SGHTA and CDR2 is FQGNSA. CDR3 length equals 16 residues. V shed 1 base, J shed 7 bases, and the junction held 11 bases outside the gene matches. CDR3 nucleotide sequence: TGTGCCAGCAGCTTAGAGACTGACAGGGGAGGAGCTGGCTACACCTTC. This codes for CASSLETDRGGAGYTF. The variable domain in full, completed from reference TRBV7-2 and TRBJ1-2, reads GAGVSQSPSNKVTEKGKDVELRCDPISGHTALYWYRQSLGQGLEFLIYFQGNSAPDKSGLPSDRFSAERTGGSVSTLTIQRTQQEDSAVYLCASSLETDRGGAGYTFGSGTRLTVV.

CDR3 region: CASSFGGINYGYTF. CDR3 in DNA: TGCGCCAGCAGCTTCGGAGGGATCAACTATGGCTACACCTTC. V usage is TRBV5-1 and J usage is TRBJ1-2; D call uncertain. The CDR3 loop spans 14 amino acids. In germline, CDR1 is SGHRS, CDR2 YFSETQ. Trimming took off 2 bases at V and 2 bases at J, with 10 bases between the two ends.

The genes are TRBV7-5 and TRBJ2-7; the tabulated D call, TRBD1, remains unverified against the DNA. TRBV7-5 constitutes a pseudogene. CDR3 length: 16 residues. CDR3 sequence reads: CARSATGQGIPYEQYF. The CDR3 DNA reads as TGTGCCAGAAGCGCGACGGGACAGGGGATTCCCTACGAGCAGTACTTC.

The V and J genes are TRBV29-1 and TRBJ1-1, with D hard to call. This CDR3 has 14 residues. Germline lookup yields CDR1 SQVTM and CDR2 ANQGSEA. V was shortened by 0 bases and J by 0 bases, with 8 bases between the two germline ends. DNA of the CDR3: TGCAGCGTTGAAGAGGGCAGCATGAACACTGAAGCTTTCTTT. Protein product: CSVEEGSMNTEAFF.

V usage is TRBV6-1 and J usage is TRBJ2-1; no clear D gene. The ends were cut back, 5 bases at V and 8 bases at J, with 16 bases in the middle. This CDR3 is built from 14 residues. Germline lookup yields CDR1 MNHNS and CDR2 SASEGT. CDR3 sequence reads: CASSSSNSMDEQFF. The CDR3 nucleotides are TGTGCCAGCAGTTCATCGAACTCAATGGATGAGCAGTTCTTC.

This clone came up a few times. The chain joins TRBV9 to TRBJ1-5; TRBD1 is a possible D gene (5 bases). This CDR3 is built from 14 residues. Germline V CDR1 and CDR2: SGDLS, YYNGEE. V gave up 0 bases and J gave up 4 bases, with 8 bases separating them. The CDR3 here is CASSVGTINQPQHF. CDR3 bases: TGTGCCAGCAGCGTAGGGACAATAAATCAGCCCCAGCATTTT.